This TCR beta chain was identified during a study of blood T cell repertoires in COVID-19. Whole-study context: Samples representing acute and convalescent COVID-19 were sourced from the United States, Italy and Spain. PBMCs, B-cell-depleted T cells, or T cells were the source of the cDNA or gDNA that made up the material.

Under the authors' procedure: Amplification of reference gene primers was used by the study to estimate nucleated cell counts. Data came from immunoSEQ multiplex PCR; TCRdb stores just in-frame clones and leaves some out. V and J calls and clone size are given by that table; D and trimming were obtained from the DNA. The table records around 150,000 clones, about 78% of them present only once. Trimming removed 1 base from V and 4 bases from J; junction bases left unmatched: 4. This CDR3 comprises 15 residues. Germline V CDR1 and CDR2: SEHNR, FQNEAQ (reference sequence). The sample was peripheral blood. This clonotype was obtained from a man between 60 and 70 years old who had recovered from COVID-19. The chain couples TRBV7-9 to TRBJ1-1, with 9 bases lining up with TRBD1. The CDR3 spells CASSLGGTGPTEAFF. CDR3 coding DNA: TGTGCCAGCAGCTTAGGGGGGACAGGGCCCACTGAAGCTTTCTTT.